Listed below are T cell receptor beta chains from one sample, sequenced in a study of blood T cell repertoires in COVID-19. Repertoires were generated with immunoSEQ multiplex PCR, while TCRdb's copy carries only in-frame clones and drops some. The top ten clones hold roughly 0.58% of a sample with just over 150,000 clones, approximately 80% of them seen once. Sequenced sample: peripheral blood. The receptor set was obtained from a man aged 55-75 years with acute or convalescent COVID-19. Each CDR3 is given with its conserved first and last residue. The D gene is left open where the match is weak. Part of the rows lack a size; the others show once, few, many or a class for expanded clones.

d_call | clone_size | j_call | v_call | cdr3_aa | cdr3_nt
. | . | TRBJ1-1 | TRBV19 | CASMAPRQGGSTEAFF | TGTGCCAGTATGGCCCCAAGGCAAGGAGGGAGCACTGAAGCTTTCTTT
. | once | TRBJ1-5 | TRBV29-1 | CSVDGGGGGNQPQHF | TGCAGCGTGGATGGTGGGGGGGGCGGCAATCAGCCCCAGCATTTT
. | . | TRBJ2-4 | TRBV30 | CAWSVGHPRIQYF | TGTGCCTGGAGCGTTGGACACCCTAGAATTCAGTACTTC
. | few | TRBJ1-3 | TRBV7-8 | CASSFSMGARGNTIYF | TGTGCCAGCAGCTTTTCTATGGGGGCGCGTGGAAACACCATATATTTT
TRBD1 | . | TRBJ2-1 | TRBV19 | CASSKTGGSYNEQFF | TGTGCCAGTAGTAAAACAGGGGGCTCCTACAATGAGCAGTTCTTC
. | . | TRBJ1-1 | TRBV4-3 | CASSREGGSTEAFF | TGCGCCAGCAGCCGGGAAGGAGGGAGCACTGAAGCTTTCTTT
TRBD1 | . | TRBJ1-2 | TRBV6-5 | CASTPPGTGGGYTF | TGTGCCAGCACCCCTCCCGGGACAGGGGGTGGCTACACCTTC
. | . | TRBJ1-6 | TRBV7-2 | CASSPLPGNNSPLHF | TGTGCCAGCAGCCCCCTTCCGGGGAATAATTCACCCCTCCACTTT
. | . | TRBJ1-6 | TRBV30 | CAWSGQNNSPLHF | TGTGCCTGGAGTGGACAGAATAATTCACCCCTCCACTTT
. | . | TRBJ2-3 | TRBV25-1 | CASSDQRGTDTQYF | TGTGCCAGCAGTGACCAGAGAGGGACAGATACGCAGTATTTT
TRBD1 | . | TRBJ1-6 | TRBV3-1/TRBV3-2 | CASSQGQGSGSPLHF | TGTGCCAGCAGCCAAGGACAGGGGTCGGGGTCACCCCTCCACTTT
TRBD2 | . | TRBJ2-3 | TRBV11-2 | CASSFSGSYRDTQYF | TGTGCCAGCAGCTTTAGCGGGAGTTATAGAGATACGCAGTATTTT
. | . | TRBJ2-7 | TRBV2 | CASRPGNSYEQYF | TGTGCCAGCAGACCCGGGAACTCCTACGAGCAGTACTTC
. | few | TRBJ1-6 | TRBV19 | CASSEQGSYNSPLHF | TGTGCCAGTAGTGAACAGGGCTCCTATAATTCACCCCTCCACTTT
. | . | TRBJ1-3 | TRBV5-1 | CASSLVAGEGNTIYF | TGCGCCAGCAGCTTGGTTGCAGGGGAAGGAAACACCATATATTTT
. | . | TRBJ1-1 | TRBV7-2 | CASSLGSGGNTEAFF | TGTGCCAGCAGCTTAGGGAGTGGAGGGAACACTGAAGCTTTCTTT
. | . | TRBJ2-3 | TRBV7-9 | CASSEADTQYF | TGTGCCAGCAGTGAGGCAGATACGCAGTATTTT
TRBD2 | . | TRBJ2-5 | TRBV7-2 | CASSSGTSKETQYF | TGTGCCAGCAGCTCTGGGACTAGTAAAGAGACCCAGTACTTC
. | . | TRBJ2-4 | TRBV28 | CASSSSRLQYF | TGTGCCAGCAGTTCGTCGCGCTTACAGTACTTC
. | . | TRBJ1-3 | TRBV10-3 | CAISEAGYGNTIYF | TGTGCCATCAGTGAAGCAGGGTATGGAAACACCATATATTTT
TRBD2 | . | TRBJ2-1 | TRBV19 | CASSAGTSGGRGQFF | TGTGCCAGTAGTGCGGGGACTAGCGGGGGCCGGGGGCAGTTCTTC
TRBD1 | . | TRBJ1-5 | TRBV6-1 | CASSEYSMGRGLQPQHF | TGTGCCAGCAGTGAATATAGTATGGGCAGGGGGCTTCAGCCCCAGCATTTT
. | . | TRBJ2-7 | TRBV2 | CASRPGGYEQYF | TGTGCCAGCAGACCCGGGGGCTACGAGCAGTACTTC
. | . | TRBJ1-2 | TRBV15 | CATSTRKSGENYGYTF | TGTGCCACCAGCACCCGAAAGTCGGGAGAGAACTATGGCTACACCTTC
TRBD1 | . | TRBJ2-2 | TRBV9 | CASSPPAGGVTGELFF | TGTGCCAGCAGTCCCCCGGCAGGGGGAGTCACCGGGGAGCTGTTTTTT
TRBD2 | . | TRBJ2-3 | TRBV3-1/TRBV3-2 | CASSPTSGGKDTQYF | TGTGCCAGCAGCCCGACTAGCGGGGGGAAAGATACGCAGTATTTT